One sample yielded the 26 T cell receptor beta chains listed below, sequenced in a study of blood T cells in healthy people across ages. PCR was performed a second time for about 7 to 12 cycles using a sample-barcoded 5' primer and a J-beta primer mix. Via MiXCR, TCRdb re-called the 5' RACE reads, giving one row per CDR3 protein. The repertoire includes about 810,000 distinct CDR3 sequences, about 37% of them detected once, and 10% to 15% sits in the top ten. The sequenced sample consisted of blood. These receptors all come from a man aged 18 to 35 in good health.

This clonotype was observed a handful of times. The gene calls are TRBV9 and TRBJ1-4; possible D gene TRBD1, 5 bases. V lost 4 bases and J lost 3, with 25 bases in between. From germline, CDR1 is SGDLS and CDR2 YYNGEE. The CDR3 runs to 19 residues. The CDR3 nucleotides read TGTGCCAGCAGCACACCGTGGGGAGGGACCCCTAGGGCTAATGAAAAACTGTTTTTT. This encodes CASSTPWGGTPRANEKLFF.

V gene TRBV20-1 combines with J gene TRBJ1-4, with D perhaps TRBD1 (6 bases). CDR3 length equals 12 residues. The germline V and J ends were trimmed by 3 bases and 8 bases, with 10 bases remaining between them. Germline CDR1 DFQATT, CDR2 SNEGSKA (reference sequence). DNA for the CDR3: TGCAGTGCTAGTCTGACAGGCGAAAAACTGTTTTTT. It is translated as CSASLTGEKLFF.

J is TRBJ2-7 and V is TRBV7-2; 7 bases line up with TRBD1. The tail of the sequence fits TRBJ2-5 better, so the J call may be wrong. The CDR3 covers 15 residues. CDR1 and CDR2 (germline): SGHTA, FQGNSA. The CDR3 loop is CASSATGTALETQYF. The DNA of the CDR3 is TGTGCCAGCAGCGCCACCGGGACAGCCCTAGAGACCCAGTACTTC.

This clonotype was detected a few times. The V and J genes are TRBV24-1 and TRBJ2-1; D unclear. Trimming took off 0 bases at V and 3 bases at J, with 5 bases between the two ends. Germline CDR1 is KGHDR and CDR2 is SFDVKD. The CDR3 is made up of 14 amino acids. The CDR3 sequence: CATSDLPDYNEQFF. Here the CDR3 DNA reads TGTGCCACCAGTGATTTGCCAGACTACAATGAGCAGTTCTTC.

The chain links TRBV12-3 or TRBV12-4 to TRBJ1-3; 7 nucleotides line up with TRBD1. The CDR3 is made up of 15 amino acids. The J segment lost 1 base and the V segment lost 6 bases, leaving 6 bases of the junction unmatched. This chain's CDR3 is CASSQDRTSGNTIYF. CDR3 DNA sequence: TGTGCCAGCAGCCAGGACAGGACGTCTGGAAACACCATATATTTT.

The CDR3 loop is CASSFLSTEAFF. CDR3 DNA: TGTGCCAGCAGTTTTCTCTCCACTGAAGCTTTCTTT. The V and J genes are TRBV6-2 or TRBV6-3 and TRBJ1-1; D gene uncertain. V lost 4 bases and J lost 4, with 7 bases in between. This CDR3 contains 12 residues. CDR1 and CDR2 from the germline V gene are MNHEY and SVGEGT.

On this clonotype: With a much larger clone just one base away, this may be a read error. This chain connects TRBV12-3 or TRBV12-4 to TRBJ1-5; no reliable D call. This CDR3 has 13 amino acids. DNA of the CDR3: TGTGCCGGCAGTTTAGTGAGGGATCAGCCCCAGCATTTT. The encoded protein is CAGSLVRDQPQHF.

This clonotype was picked up a small number of times. This sequence joins TRBV15 and TRBJ1-4, with D unresolved. The CDR3 is 15 amino acids. CDR1 is LNHNV, CDR2 YYDKDF, per germline (reference sequence). V was cut by 5 bases and J by 0 bases, with 10 bases left in between. The CDR3 reads CATSGSGTTNEKLFF. The CDR3 region has the DNA TGTGCCACCAGCGGCTCCGGGACAACTAATGAAAAACTGTTTTTT.

This chain connects TRBV20-1 to TRBJ1-1, with a tentative D call TRBD1 (5 bases). The length of the CDR3 is 12 residues. The germline V gene has CDR1 DFQATT and CDR2 SNEGSKA (reference sequence). Trimming removed 2 bases at V and 12 bases at J, with 16 bases between. The CDR3 sequence is CSARLREGRTFF. DNA of the CDR3: TGCAGTGCTAGACTACGGGAGGGGCGTACTTTCTTT.

This chain links TRBV6-2 or TRBV6-3 with TRBJ1-5, with TRBD1 identical over 7 bases. With V trimmed by 6 bases and J by 2 bases, 13 bases remained unmatched. Germline-derived CDR1 and CDR2 are MNHEY and SVGEGT. The CDR3 covers 17 residues. CDR3 residues: CASSWDSSRMGNQPQHF. The DNA for the CDR3 is TGTGCCAGCAGCTGGGACAGTAGTCGTATGGGCAATCAGCCCCAGCATTTT.

This clonotype was seen a few times. Sequence at one end of the junction differs from germline and may be a read error. The rearrangement joins TRBV10-3 to TRBJ2-1; perhaps TRBD2 as D (6 bases). The CDR3 totals 16 residues. The V gene's germline CDR1 is ENHRY and CDR2 SYGVKD. The CDR3 region is CAVRDPGGVSYNEQFF. The CDR3 DNA sequence: TGTGCCGTCAGGGACCCGGGCGGGGTCTCCTACAATGAGCAGTTCTTC.

This chain uses TRBV13 with TRBJ1-5; the D gene is possibly TRBD1 (5 bases). Trimming cost V 0 bases and J 3 bases, with 9 bases left between them. The length of the CDR3 is 15 residues. Looked up from germline, CDR1 is PRHDT and CDR2 is FYEKMQ (reference sequence). CDR3 coding DNA: TGTGCCAGCAGCTTAGGCAGGGCCCCCAATCAGCCCCAGCATTTT. Translation gives CASSLGRAPNQPQHF.

The rearrangement links TRBV7-6 to TRBJ1-2; D might be TRBD1 (6 bases). This CDR3 is 13 amino acids long. In germline, CDR1 is SGHVS, CDR2 FNYEAQ. V shed 5 bases and J shed 6 bases, with 13 bases lying between them. CDR3 sequence: CASSVTGTHGYTF. The CDR3, as DNA: TGTGCCAGCAGCGTCACCGGGACACATGGCTACACCTTC.

The chain recombines TRBV20-1 with TRBJ1-1; no definite D call. This CDR3 has 13 amino acids. Germline V gene sequence: CDR1 DFQATT, CDR2 SNEGSKA (reference sequence). The CDR3 loop is CKTRSGYGTEAFF. The CDR3 nucleotides read TGCAAGACCAGAAGCGGATACGGCACTGAAGCTTTCTTT.

The chain has TRBV20-1 and TRBJ2-4; a weak D match, TRBD1 (5 bases). The J call could be wrong; TRBJ2-7 is a better fit for the DNA end. The CDR3 runs 13 residues. Germline values: CDR1 DFQATT, CDR2 SNEGSKA (reference sequence). This CDR3 reads CSARASRAGEQYF. CDR3 coding DNA: TGCAGTGCTAGAGCATCCAGGGCAGGCGAGCAGTACTTC.

This clonotype has more than one count but fewer than ten. V usage is TRBV5-1 and J usage is TRBJ2-1; the D gene is possibly TRBD2 (6 bases). The J call is doubtful: the DNA matches TRBJ2-7 better. CDR3 size: 15 residues. Germline loops: CDR1 SGHRS, CDR2 YFSETQ. The CDR3: CASSLEAGTYNEQYF. CDR3 bases: TGCGCCAGCAGCTTGGAGGCGGGGACTTACAATGAGCAGTACTTC.

The sample holds many counts of this clonotype. The rearrangement links TRBV2 to TRBJ1-5; D might be TRBD1 (5 bases). Per the germline V gene, CDR1 is SNHLY and CDR2 is FYNNEI. V lost 6 bases to trimming and J lost 4 bases, with 16 bases between them. The CDR3 length is 15 residues. This chain's CDR3 is CASRSRQGGNQPQHF. CDR3 sequence (DNA): TGTGCCAGCAGATCAAGGCAGGGTGGAAATCAGCCCCAGCATTTT. The full variable domain, completed using reference TRBV2 and TRBJ1-5, is EPEVTQTPSHQVTQMGQEVILRCVPISNHLYFYWYRQILGQKVEFLVSFYNNEISEKSEIFDDQFSVERPDGSNFTLKIRSTKLEDSAMYFCASRSRQGGNQPQHFGDGTRLSIL.

The CDR3 bases are TGTGCCAGCAGCCCGGGTACAGGGGGCTTGAGCGGGGAGCTGTTTTTT. It codes for CASSPGTGGLSGELFF. The chain employs TRBV3-1 and TRBJ2-2; 9 bases are shared with TRBD1. The CDR3 length is 16 residues. With V trimmed by 4 bases and J by 7 bases, 10 bases remained unmatched. Germline assignment: CDR1 LGHDT and CDR2 YNNKEL (reference sequence).

Ten or more counts support this clonotype. The V and J genes are TRBV6-1 and TRBJ1-4, with D tentatively TRBD1 (5 bases). Germline V gene data show CDR1 as MNHNS and CDR2 as SASEGT. The CDR3 loop spans 16 amino acids. Trimming removed 2 bases at V and 4 bases at J, with 14 bases between. The CDR3 sequence: CASSERGLILNEKLFF. DNA of the CDR3: TGTGCCAGCAGTGAACGGGGCCTCATCCTTAATGAAAAACTGTTTTTT.

This clonotype was found many times. The chain uses TRBV6-6 and TRBJ1-2; D is possibly TRBD1 (5 bases). The CDR3 length is 12 residues. From germline, CDR1 is MNHNY and CDR2 SVGAGI (reference sequence). Trimming removed 5 bases at V and 3 bases at J, with 7 bases between. The CDR3 sequence: CASSPTDYGYTF. Written as DNA, the CDR3 is TGTGCCAGCAGTCCGACAGACTATGGCTACACCTTC.

As regards this clonotype: At one end, the junction sequence differs from germline, possibly due to a read error. This sequence joins TRBV7-9 and TRBJ2-5; 9 positions match TRBD2. Germline V lookup: CDR1 SEHNR, CDR2 FQNEAQ (reference sequence). This CDR3 contains 16 residues. The CDR3 is CTSSLLTSGYQETQYF. The CDR3 DNA is TGTACCAGCAGCCTGTTGACTAGCGGTTACCAAGAGACCCAGTACTTC.

This chain connects TRBV13 to TRBJ2-1; 9 positions agree with TRBD1. V lost 5 bases, J lost 6 bases, and 17 bases stayed unmatched. The CDR3 has 18 amino acids. The germline V gene encodes CDR1 PRHDT and CDR2 FYEKMQ (reference sequence). Here the CDR3 reads CASSQGGDRADLVNEQFF. CDR3 DNA sequence: TGTGCCAGCAGCCAAGGGGGGGACAGGGCGGATCTTGTCAATGAGCAGTTCTTC.

This clonotype has a single count. V and J are TRBV7-9 and TRBJ2-7; no clear D. Per germline, CDR1 SEHNR and CDR2 FQNEAQ (reference sequence). Trimming took 2 bases from V and 5 from J, leaving 13 bases between them. The CDR3 extends over 14 amino acids. CDR3: CASSLFAPVDEQYF. The CDR3 DNA is TGTGCCAGCAGCTTATTTGCTCCAGTCGACGAGCAGTACTTC.

This chain connects TRBV2 to TRBJ2-2; D may correspond to TRBD1 or TRBD2 (6 bases each). Trimming cost V 6 bases and J 5 bases, with 13 bases left between them. The CDR3 runs to 14 residues. Germline values: CDR1 SNHLY, CDR2 FYNNEI. The CDR3 protein is CASRGLGGTGELFF. The CDR3 DNA is TGTGCCAGCAGGGGTCTAGGGGGGACCGGGGAGCTGTTTTTT.

This chain links TRBV18 with TRBJ2-7; TRBD1 aligns across 8 bases. CDR1 is KGHSH, CDR2 LQKENI, per germline. The junction had 10 bases not matched to a gene; V was cut back by 8 bases and J by 4 bases. The CDR3 extends over 14 amino acids. Here the CDR3 reads CASTSGQGWYEQYF. The CDR3 DNA reads TGTGCCAGCACTTCCGGACAGGGTTGGTACGAGCAGTACTTC. The full variable domain, completed using reference TRBV18 and TRBJ2-7, is NAGVMQNPRHLVRRRGQEARLRCSPMKGHSHVYWYRQLPEEGLKFMVYLQKENIIDESGMPKERFSAEFPKEGPSILRIQQVVRGDSAAYFCASTSGQGWYEQYFGPGTRLTVT.

The chain has TRBV7-3 and TRBJ2-1; D may be TRBD1 (5 bases). Germline CDR1 and CDR2: SGHTA and FQGTGA. V was clipped by 5 bases and J by 13 bases, with 24 bases between them. The CDR3 loop spans 15 amino acids. CDR3 amino acids: CASSAPLGHMKTQFF. In DNA form, the CDR3 reads TGTGCCAGCAGCGCCCCCCTCGGACATATGAAGACCCAGTTCTTC.